This T cell receptor (beta chain) appears in the sequencing data of a study of metastatic and nonmetastatic thyroid tumors. Study at large: The authors compared repertoires across blood and tumor or nodule tissue from malignant and benign thyroid patients. General study points: Significantly greater TCR beta diversity was reportedly found in malignant thyroid tumors than in benign nodules (in blood and tumor).

This clone was detected a few times. The antigen remains unidentified. Within the sample, other DNA sequences also encode this same CDR3. This CDR3 has 15 residues. Per germline, CDR1 DFQATT and CDR2 SNEGSKA (reference sequence). Trimming cost V 6 bases and J 2 bases; bases outside gene matches: 7. All patients reached thyroid surgery having received no treatment beforehand. Using MiXCR, TCRdb reanalyzed the PCR reads. The data hold approximately 16,000 clones, with around 12% observed a single time. Sequenced sample: tumor tissue. The sequence was obtained from a female donor with papillary thyroid cancer or a benign thyroid nodule (not recorded which). Some clones in this sample may be carry-over from other donors' samples. The V call is TRBV20-1, the J call TRBJ2-1; TRBD2 matches 10 bases. In DNA, the CDR3 is TGCAGTGCCAGCACTAGCGGGAATGCCTACAATGAGCAGTTCTTC. Its translation is CSASTSGNAYNEQFF.